A single sample is the source of the 21 T cell receptor beta chains below, sequenced in a study of blood T cell repertoires in COVID-19. Measured with immunoSEQ multiplex PCR; TCRdb has only the in-frame clones, and not every one. This sample carries hundreds of thousands of clones, 89% of them seen once, and the ten largest clones take under 7%. Sequences were obtained from peripheral blood. All receptors come from a man aged 55 to 69 who had recovered from COVID-19.

V usage is TRBV5-1 and J usage is TRBJ1-4; unclear D gene. Trimming removed 6 bases at V and 0 bases at J, with 12 bases between. Per the germline V gene, CDR1 is SGHRS and CDR2 is YFSETQ. This CDR3 comprises 15 residues. CDR3 bases: TGCGCCAGCAAGTCTAGCGGGTCAACTAATGAAAAACTGTTTTTT. Translated: CASKSSGSTNEKLFF.

The V gene is TRBV7-3, the J gene TRBJ2-2; 13 bases fit TRBD2. The CDR3 runs to 15 residues. V lost 7 bases to trimming and J lost 6 bases; unmatched junction nucleotides: 5. Germline V gene sequence: CDR1 SGHTA, CDR2 FQGTGA. CDR3 amino acids: CASNSGLAGPGELFF. CDR3 DNA sequence: TGTGCCAGCAACTCGGGACTAGCGGGACCCGGGGAGCTGTTTTTT.

This chain links TRBV4-1 with TRBJ1-1; no definite D call. There are 15 residues in the CDR3. V lost 1 base to trimming and J lost 3 bases, with 12 bases between them. Germline V gene sequence: CDR1 MGHRA, CDR2 YSYEKL. CDR3 bases: TGCGCCAGCAGCCAAGGAAGGGAGAGGTACACTGAAGCTTTCTTT. Its translation is CASSQGRERYTEAFF.

This clone occurred once. The rearrangement links TRBV5-6 to TRBJ2-7, with a weak D call TRBD1 (6 bases). The V and J ends lost 0 bases and 8 bases respectively, with 21 bases between them. CDR1 and CDR2 from the germline V gene are SGHDT and YYEEEE. CDR3 size: 16 residues. This chain's CDR3 is CASSLEGKQGRWKQYF. DNA of the CDR3: TGTGCCAGCAGCTTGGAGGGGAAACAGGGCCGGTGGAAGCAGTACTTC. The full variable domain, its missing parts supplied by reference TRBV5-6 and TRBJ2-7, is DAGVTQSPTHLIKTRGQQVTLRCSPKSGHDTVSWYQQALGQGPQFIFQYYEEEERQRGNFPDRFSGHQFPNYSSELNVNALLLGDSALYLCASSLEGKQGRWKQYFGPGTRLTVT.

V gene TRBV7-3 combines with J gene TRBJ2-2; TRBD1 might be the D (6 bases). Germline V lookup: CDR1 SGHTA, CDR2 FQGTGA. Trimming took off 5 bases at V and 3 bases at J, with 16 bases between the two ends. The CDR3 contains 16 residues. CDR3 loop: CASSPRPGHYTGELFF. The CDR3 DNA reads as TGTGCCAGCAGCCCACGACCGGGACACTACACCGGGGAGCTGTTTTTT.

Comments on this clone: This sample also contains other DNA sequences that code for the same CDR3. The rearrangement joins TRBV19 to TRBJ2-3, with TRBD1 matching 11 bases. This CDR3 is 13 amino acids long. The V gene end was trimmed by 10 bases and the J gene end by 3 bases; junction bases not matched to a gene: 3. Germline CDR1 reads LNHDA; CDR2 reads SQIVND (reference sequence). The CDR3: CATRDRGTDTQYF. In DNA form, the CDR3 reads TGTGCCACACGGGACAGGGGGACAGATACGCAGTATTTT.

This sequence joins TRBV7-2 and TRBJ2-3, with D possibly matching TRBD1 (6 bases). V lost 6 bases, J lost 0 bases, and 10 bases lay in between. The CDR3 consists of 14 residues. Germline values: CDR1 SGHTA, CDR2 FQGNSA. The CDR3 is CASRTGPSTDTQYF. The DNA for the CDR3 is TGTGCCAGCAGAACAGGGCCCAGCACAGATACGCAGTATTTT.

The genes are TRBV28 and TRBJ2-1, with 10 bases lining up with TRBD2. V trimming: 4 bases; J trimming: 4 bases; junction bases outside the gene matches: 4. Germline V gene data show CDR1 as MDHEN and CDR2 as SYDVKM. CDR3 length: 15 residues. CDR3: CASSSGGLAYNEQFF. CDR3 nucleotides: TGTGCCAGCAGTTCGGGGGGACTAGCGTACAATGAGCAGTTCTTC.

The V gene is TRBV7-9, the J gene TRBJ2-7, with 8 bases fitting TRBD1. The CDR3 has 14 amino acids. V gave up 2 bases and J gave up 4 bases; unmatched junction bases: 4. In germline, CDR1 is SEHNR, CDR2 FQNEAQ (reference sequence). CDR3 DNA sequence: TGTGCCAGCAGCTTATCAGGGGGCGGTTACGAGCAGTACTTC. Amino acids: CASSLSGGGYEQYF.

The V call is TRBV4-2, the J call TRBJ2-3; 16 bases fit TRBD2. J lost 2 bases, V lost 1 base, and 9 bases had no gene match. CDR3 size: 20 residues. From germline, CDR1 is LGHNA and CDR2 YNFKEQ. Here the CDR3 reads CASSQGGGTSGRAPTDTQYF. CDR3 bases: TGTGCCAGCAGCCAAGGTGGGGGGACTAGCGGGAGGGCCCCCACAGATACGCAGTATTTT.

The chain links TRBV19 to TRBJ2-5, with a weak D call TRBD1 (5 bases). CDR3 size: 13 residues. The V gene's germline CDR1 is LNHDA and CDR2 SQIVND (reference sequence). The V end was cut by 1 base, the J end by 4 bases, with 7 bases between. The chain's CDR3 is CASSIVRGETQYF. The CDR3 DNA follows: TGTGCCAGTAGTATAGTTAGGGGAGAGACCCAGTACTTC.

This clone was seen a few times. V and J are TRBV21-1 and TRBJ2-7; the table's D gene call, TRBD1, was not cross checked with the DNA. TRBV21-1 is termed a pseudogene. This CDR3 is built from 10 residues. The CDR3 DNA follows: TGTGCCAGCCCAGCCTACGAGCAGTACTTC. It yields the protein CASPAYEQYF.

J is TRBJ1-1 and V is TRBV29-1, with D tentatively TRBD1 (5 bases). V shed 5 bases and J shed 7 bases, with 11 bases lying between them. Germline lookup yields CDR1 SQVTM and CDR2 ANQGSEA. The CDR3 contains 11 residues. The CDR3 here is CSVLQAVEAFF. In nucleotides, the CDR3 is TGCAGCGTTCTACAGGCGGTTGAAGCTTTCTTT.

This clone was seen a few times. The chain links TRBV5-6 to TRBJ1-6; 7 bases align to TRBD1. V trimming: 4 bases; J trimming: 6 bases; junction bases outside the gene matches: 7. The CDR3 has 15 residues. CDR1 and CDR2 (germline): SGHDT, YYEEEE. The CDR3: CASSLYQGGNSPLHF. DNA for the CDR3: TGTGCCAGCAGCCTATACCAGGGGGGTAATTCACCCCTCCACTTT.

The DNA for the CDR3 is TGTGCCAGCAGCCCCATGCGGGAGAAGGCCGGGGAGCTGTTTTTT. Its protein is CASSPMREKAGELFF. The chain couples TRBV28 to TRBJ2-2; 7 bases fit TRBD2. Per germline, CDR1 MDHEN and CDR2 SYDVKM. This CDR3 spans 15 amino acids. Germline trimming cut 6 bases from V and 6 bases from J; bases unmatched to any gene: 10.

The chain couples TRBV7-6 to TRBJ2-7; 7 nucleotides line up with TRBD1. Germline CDR1 reads SGHVS; CDR2 reads FNYEAQ. V was pared by 5 bases and J by 2 bases, with 6 bases of the junction left unmatched. The CDR3 length is 14 residues. In DNA form, the CDR3 reads TGTGCCAGCAGCCCCACAGGGGACACCTACGAGCAGTACTTC. Protein product: CASSPTGDTYEQYF.

The V call is TRBV7-2, the J call TRBJ2-7; 11 bases align to TRBD2. Germline V gene sequence: CDR1 SGHTA, CDR2 FQGNSA. This CDR3 is 15 amino acids long. The V and J ends lost 3 bases and 3 bases, in that order; junction bases with no gene match: 4. For the CDR3, the DNA is TGTGCCAGCAGCTTGGGGACTAGCGGTTACTACGAGCAGTACTTC. Its translation: CASSLGTSGYYEQYF.

The J gene is TRBJ1-2, the V gene TRBV7-6; 10 bases match TRBD1. CDR3 length: 16 residues. V trimming: 1 base; J trimming: 5 bases; junction bases outside the gene matches: 7. Per the germline V gene, CDR1 is SGHVS and CDR2 is FNYEAQ. CDR3 nucleotides: TGTGCCAGCAGCTTAGAGCCAGACAGGGGGCTATATGGCTACACCTTC. It yields the protein CASSLEPDRGLYGYTF.

The V and J genes are TRBV6-2 or TRBV6-3 and TRBJ1-1, with 9 bases aligning to TRBD1. Per germline, CDR1 MNHEY and CDR2 SVGEGT. The CDR3 spans 16 residues. Trimming removed 5 bases from V and 4 bases from J; junction bases left unmatched: 11. In DNA, the CDR3 is TGTGCCAGCAGTCGAGGGGGGGGACAGGGAACCACTGAAGCTTTCTTT. It codes for CASSRGGGQGTTEAFF.

The chain combines TRBV6-6 with TRBJ1-1, with TRBD1 matching 10 bases. Germline-derived CDR1 and CDR2 are MNHNY and SVGAGI (reference sequence). V lost 5 bases and J lost 5; bases outside the gene matches: 14. CDR3 length: 17 amino acids. CDR3 in amino acids: CASSHGQGVAFGTEAFF. The CDR3 DNA is TGTGCCAGCAGTCATGGACAGGGGGTCGCCTTTGGTACTGAAGCTTTCTTT.

In DNA form, the CDR3 reads TGTGCCATCAGACCCGGACAGGGTCAGGACTATGGCTACACCTTC. Translating it yields CAIRPGQGQDYGYTF. The chain employs TRBV10-3 and TRBJ1-2; 8 nucleotides agree with TRBD1. J was trimmed by 3 bases and V by 6 bases; bases with no gene match: 9. There are 15 residues in the CDR3. Germline-derived CDR1 and CDR2 are ENHRY and SYGVKD.